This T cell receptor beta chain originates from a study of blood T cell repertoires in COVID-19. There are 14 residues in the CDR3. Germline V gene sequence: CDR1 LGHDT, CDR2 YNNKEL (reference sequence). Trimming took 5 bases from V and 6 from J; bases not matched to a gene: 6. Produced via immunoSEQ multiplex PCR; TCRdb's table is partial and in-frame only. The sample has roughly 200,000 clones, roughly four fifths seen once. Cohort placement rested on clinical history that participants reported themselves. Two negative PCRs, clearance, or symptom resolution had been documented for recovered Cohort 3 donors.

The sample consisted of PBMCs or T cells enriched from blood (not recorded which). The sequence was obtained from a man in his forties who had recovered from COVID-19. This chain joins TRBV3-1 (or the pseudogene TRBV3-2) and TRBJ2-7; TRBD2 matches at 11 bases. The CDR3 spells CASSNALAGVEQYF. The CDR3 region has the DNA TGTGCCAGCAGCAATGCACTAGCGGGAGTCGAGCAGTACTTC.